The clone carrying this T cell receptor (beta chain) was detected ten times or more. The data were taken from a study of neurological immune-mediated disorders. Using its own MiXCR run on the 5' RACE reads, TCRdb lists one record per CDR3 protein. The profile shows fewer than 35,000 distinct CDR3 sequences, about 4.8% of them singletons. This CDR3 is 20 amino acids long. With 7 bases removed from V and 0 bases from J, the gap between germline ends came to 27 bases. In germline, CDR1 is SGHTA, CDR2 FQGTGA. The J gene is TRBJ1-4, the V gene TRBV7-3; D unclear. The origin of this receptor is a man aged 18 to 29 in good health. Material: PBMCs. DNA for the CDR3: TGTGCCAGCAACTCGATTATAATCCGATACGGGCAGTCAACTAATGAAAAACTGTTTTTT. Protein product: CASNSIIIRYGQSTNEKLFF.